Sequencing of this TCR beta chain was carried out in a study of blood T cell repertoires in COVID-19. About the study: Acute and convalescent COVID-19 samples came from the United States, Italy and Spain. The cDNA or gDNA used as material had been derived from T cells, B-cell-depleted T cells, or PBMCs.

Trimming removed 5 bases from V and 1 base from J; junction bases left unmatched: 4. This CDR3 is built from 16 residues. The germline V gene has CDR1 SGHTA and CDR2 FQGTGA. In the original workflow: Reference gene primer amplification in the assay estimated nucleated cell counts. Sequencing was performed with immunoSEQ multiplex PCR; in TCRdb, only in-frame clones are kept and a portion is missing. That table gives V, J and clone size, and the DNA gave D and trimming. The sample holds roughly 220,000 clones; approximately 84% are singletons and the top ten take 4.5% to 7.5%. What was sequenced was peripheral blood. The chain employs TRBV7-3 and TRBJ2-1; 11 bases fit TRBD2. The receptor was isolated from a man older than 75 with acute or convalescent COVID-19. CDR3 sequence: CASSIAGGLSYNEQFF. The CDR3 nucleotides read TGTGCCAGCAGCATAGCGGGAGGGCTTTCCTACAATGAGCAGTTCTTC.